What follows are 10 T cell receptor beta chains derived from one specimen sequenced in a study of blood T cell repertoires in COVID-19. Assay: immunoSEQ multiplex PCR; the TCRdb copy retains only in-frame clones and omits some. The sample holds hundreds of thousands of clones, approximately 90% seen once. Sequenced material: peripheral blood. These receptors were taken from a woman younger than 30 who had recovered from COVID-19.

V usage is TRBV11-3 and J usage is TRBJ1-1, with 9 positions matching TRBD1. Germline CDR1 and CDR2: SGHNT and YENEEA. Trimming cost V 1 base and J 6 bases; bases outside gene matches: 9. The CDR3 is 16 amino acids. This CDR3 reads CASSLGTGTGHSEAFF. The CDR3 DNA sequence: TGTGCCAGCAGCTTAGGTACCGGGACAGGGCATTCTGAAGCTTTCTTT. Combining the CDR3 with reference TRBV11-3 and TRBJ1-1 gives the whole variable domain EAGVVQSPRYKIIEKKQPVAFWCNPISGHNTLYWYLQNLGQGPELLIRYENEEAVDDSQLPKDRFSAERLKGVDSTLKIQPAELGDSAVYLCASSLGTGTGHSEAFFGQGTRLTVV.

This clone has more than one count but fewer than ten. This chain joins TRBV18 and TRBJ1-2, with a possible D match to TRBD1 (6 bases). Trimming removed 1 base at V and 6 bases at J, with 9 bases between. This CDR3 contains 13 residues. Germline values: CDR1 KGHSH, CDR2 LQKENI. The chain's CDR3 is CASSPQGEDGYTF. Written as DNA, the CDR3 is TGTGCCAGCTCACCACAGGGGGAAGATGGCTACACCTTC. Variable domain in full (rest from reference TRBV18 and TRBJ1-2): NAGVMQNPRHLVRRRGQEARLRCSPMKGHSHVYWYRQLPEEGLKFMVYLQKENIIDESGMPKERFSAEFPKEGPSILRIQQVVRGDSAAYFCASSPQGEDGYTFGSGTRLTVV.

The chain employs TRBV7-2 and TRBJ2-2; 8 bases fit TRBD2. From germline, CDR1 is SGHTA and CDR2 FQGNSA. The J segment lost 5 bases and the V segment lost 1 base, leaving 3 bases of the junction unmatched. The length of the CDR3 is 15 residues. The CDR3 region is CASSLGLAQTGELFF. The CDR3 DNA follows: TGTGCCAGCAGCTTAGGACTAGCGCAAACCGGGGAGCTGTTTTTT.

The sample holds one count of this clone. The V gene is TRBV13, the J gene TRBJ2-1, with 9 positions matching TRBD2. There are 20 residues in the CDR3. Germline CDR1 and CDR2: PRHDT and FYEKMQ (reference sequence). V lost 1 base to trimming and J lost 0 bases; unmatched junction nucleotides: 13. CDR3: CASSLAPTSGTLSSYNEQFF. The CDR3 nucleotides are TGTGCCAGCAGCTTAGCCCCGACTAGCGGTACCCTTAGCTCCTACAATGAGCAGTTCTTC.

V gene TRBV7-6 combines with J gene TRBJ2-5; D remains ambiguous. Trimming took off 4 bases at V and 4 bases at J, with 7 bases between the two ends. This CDR3 spans 12 amino acids. Germline lookup yields CDR1 SGHVS and CDR2 FNYEAQ. Here the CDR3 DNA reads TGTGCCAGCAGCTCCCCCCGAGAGACCCAGTACTTC. Protein product: CASSSPRETQYF.

The rearrangement links TRBV7-8 to TRBJ2-5; 8 bases fit TRBD2. V lost 4 bases to trimming and J lost 4 bases; unmatched junction nucleotides: 5. Germline values: CDR1 SGHVS, CDR2 FQNEAQ. The CDR3 covers 14 residues. CDR3 residues: CASSSRGGRETQYF. CDR3 nucleotide sequence: TGTGCCAGCAGCTCCCGGGGGGGCCGAGAGACCCAGTACTTC.

This rearrangement joins TRBV6-5 to TRBJ2-7; 8 positions match TRBD1. The CDR3 runs 14 residues. J lost 4 bases, V lost 8 bases, and 10 bases had no gene match. Germline CDR1 MNHEY, CDR2 SVGAGI. CDR3 sequence (DNA): TGTGCCAGCCAGTATGGGCAGGGGGCGTACGAGCAGTACGTC. Translation gives CASQYGQGAYEQYV.

This clone was observed a single time. The chain couples TRBV6-2 or TRBV6-3 to TRBJ2-6, with D perhaps TRBD1 (6 bases). V was clipped by 2 bases and J by 0 bases, with 11 bases between them. Germline V lookup: CDR1 MNHEY, CDR2 SVGEGT. CDR3 size: 17 residues. The CDR3 sequence is CASSYRGIPSGANVLTF. The DNA of the CDR3 is TGTGCCAGCAGTTACAGGGGGATCCCCTCTGGGGCCAACGTCCTGACTTTC.

The sample holds a few counts of this clone. This rearrangement joins TRBV19 to TRBJ2-1; TRBD1 matches at 9 bases. Germline V gene sequence: CDR1 LNHDA, CDR2 SQIVND (reference sequence). This CDR3 is 15 amino acids long. V dropped 3 bases and J dropped 6; count of bases not matched to a gene: 6. The CDR3 DNA follows: TGTGCCAGTAGTATGGGACAGGGCAGCATCAATGAGCAGTTCTTC. Encoded protein: CASSMGQGSINEQFF.

This chain uses TRBV27 with TRBJ2-1; D is unclear. The CDR3 covers 15 residues. V lost 7 bases to trimming and J lost 3 bases, with 16 bases between them. CDR1 and CDR2 from the germline V gene are MNHEY and SMNVEV (reference sequence). The CDR3 DNA sequence: TGTGCCAGCACCCTCGGCGGCTCGAACTACAATGAGCAGTTCTTC. The encoded protein is CASTLGGSNYNEQFF.